The T cell receptor beta chain under discussion was sequenced for a study of blood T cells in healthy people across ages. Study-level results: PBMCs went unsorted, and a conclusive naive versus antigen-experienced comparison was therefore prevented. Whereas aged donors had fewer naive CD4+ cells, long-lived donors had more of them and higher diversity.

In its sample, this clonotype was seen a few times. Antigen specificity is unknown. The V and J ends lost 0 bases and 3 bases respectively, with 10 bases between them. The germline V gene has CDR1 SGHTA and CDR2 FQGNSA. CDR3 length: 15 amino acids. PCR was performed a second time for roughly 6 to 12 cycles using a sample-barcoded 5' primer and a J-beta primer mix. Every individual sample yielded 2.5 million or more paired-end reads (each containing CDR3). TCRdb used MiXCR to reprocess the 5' RACE reads, holding one entry per CDR3 protein. Found here are about 720,000 distinct CDR3 sequences, about 20% of them singletons; the top ten hold 22%.

Sample: blood. This receptor was identified in a man between 65 and 80 years old in good health. The chain combines TRBV7-2 with TRBJ2-3, with D tentatively TRBD2 (6 bases). This chain's CDR3 is CASSLAGGWTDTQYF. In DNA form, the CDR3 reads TGTGCCAGCAGCTTAGCGGGAGGTTGGACAGATACGCAGTATTTT.